What follows are 26 T cell receptor beta chains derived from one specimen sequenced in a study of brain T cells in children with intractable seizures. Profiling relied on immunoSEQ multiplex PCR, and the TCRdb table lists in-frame clones only, not all of them. The sample shows approximately 23,000 clones, roughly 92% of them seen only once. Sequenced here: peripheral blood, sampled at surgery. Every receptor here comes from a boy between 5 and 17 years old with focal cortical dysplasia and intractable seizures.

The chain carries TRBV6-4 and TRBJ2-3, with D tentatively TRBD1 (6 bases). CDR1 is MRHNA, CDR2 SNTAGT, per germline. V was cut by 10 bases and J by 0 bases, with 17 bases left in between. There are 15 residues in the CDR3. CDR3 coding DNA: TGTGCCACTGCCCGGGACACCACTAGCACAGATACGCAGTATTTT. Its translation: CATARDTTSTDTQYF.

The chain combines TRBV5-4 with TRBJ2-3, with D perhaps TRBD1 (6 bases). This CDR3 has 14 residues. Germline V gene data show CDR1 as SGHNT and CDR2 as YYREEE (reference sequence). Between the trimmed V and J ends, which lost 4 bases and 9 bases, there was a span of 18 bases. CDR3 residues: CASSRPDHRGTQYF. CDR3 nucleotides: TGTGCCAGCAGCCGACCCGATCATAGGGGGACGCAGTATTTT.

The CDR3 sequence is CASSDLRQGARSYEQYF. CDR3 DNA: TGTGCCAGCAGTGATCTCCGACAGGGGGCAAGATCCTACGAGCAGTACTTC. This chain connects TRBV2 to TRBJ2-7; 10 positions agree with TRBD1. Looked up from germline, CDR1 is SNHLY and CDR2 is FYNNEI. Trimming cost V 3 bases and J 1 base; bases outside gene matches: 9. This CDR3 has 17 amino acids.

The sample holds one count of this clone. The gene calls are TRBV27 and TRBJ1-5, with D tentatively TRBD1 (6 bases). The CDR3 totals 14 residues. Germline CDR1 MNHEY, CDR2 SMNVEV (reference sequence). The V gene lost 9 bases and the J gene lost 4 bases, with 16 bases spanning the gap. The CDR3 DNA reads as TGTGCCAGAGGGGGGCAGATTGGGAATCAGCCCCAGCATTTT. It encodes CARGGQIGNQPQHF.

The V call is TRBV5-5, the J call TRBJ1-1, with D tentatively TRBD1 (6 bases). The CDR3 is 16 amino acids. CDR1 and CDR2 (germline): SGHKS, YYEKEE (reference sequence). V lost 3 bases to trimming and J lost 4 bases, with 19 bases between them. In DNA form, the CDR3 reads TGTGCCAGCAGCTGGGGGGCGGGGACGCAAACCACTGAAGCTTTCTTT. Amino acids: CASSWGAGTQTTEAFF. The full variable domain, completed using reference TRBV5-5 and TRBJ1-1, is DAGVTQSPTHLIKTRGQQVTLRCSPISGHKSVSWYQQVLGQGPQFIFQYYEKEERGRGNFPDRFSARQFPNYSSELNVNALLLGDSALYLCASSWGAGTQTTEAFFGQGTRLTVV.

The rearrangement links TRBV6-5 to TRBJ2-5; the match to TRBD1 covers 8 bases. The CDR3 has 15 residues. From germline, CDR1 is MNHEY and CDR2 SVGAGI. The junction had 12 bases not matched to a gene; V was cut back by 7 bases and J by 5 bases. The CDR3 loop reads CASIYETGVVETQYF. The CDR3 region has the DNA TGTGCCAGCATTTATGAGACAGGGGTGGTGGAGACCCAGTACTTC.

The CDR3 DNA reads as TGTGCCACCCAGGGGATAGCCAAAAACATTCAGTACTTC. Translating it yields CATQGIAKNIQYF. V and J are TRBV28 and TRBJ2-4; D might be TRBD1 (6 bases). CDR1 and CDR2 from the germline V gene are MDHEN and SYDVKM. There are 13 residues in the CDR3. Trimming shortened V by 10 bases and J by 0 bases, and 10 bases separated the two germline ends.

The V call is TRBV13, the J call TRBJ2-1, with 10 bases aligning to TRBD2. CDR3 length: 14 residues. The germline V gene has CDR1 PRHDT and CDR2 FYEKMQ (reference sequence). The ends lost 8 bases at V and 4 bases at J; junction bases unmatched: 5. The CDR3 spells CASSGLAVYNEQFF. The CDR3 DNA reads TGTGCCAGCTCAGGACTAGCGGTTTACAATGAGCAGTTCTTC.

This clone has only one observation. This rearrangement joins TRBV5-5 to TRBJ2-1; the D gene could be TRBD1 or TRBD2 (5 bases each). CDR3 length: 13 residues. Germline loops: CDR1 SGHKS, CDR2 YYEKEE (reference sequence). Trimming cost V 4 bases and J 8 bases, with 13 bases left between them. The CDR3 DNA follows: TGTGCCAGCAGCCCCCGGACGGGACATGAGCAGTTCTTC. Translated, it gives CASSPRTGHEQFF.

This rearrangement joins TRBV7-8 to TRBJ2-5; D is uncertain. The CDR3 contains 14 residues. Trimming removed 0 bases at V and 3 bases at J, with 8 bases between. CDR1 is SGHVS, CDR2 FQNEAQ, per germline. DNA of the CDR3: TGTGCCAGCAGCTTAGCGCGATGGAAAGAGACCCAGTACTTC. The encoded protein is CASSLARWKETQYF. Looking up the rest from reference TRBV7-8 and TRBJ2-5 gives the full variable domain: GAGVSQSPRYKVAKRGQDVALRCDPISGHVSLFWYQQALGQGPEFLTYFQNEAQLDKSGLPSDRFFAERPEGSVSTLKIQRTQQEDSAVYLCASSLARWKETQYFGPGTRLLVL.

This clone was counted between two and nine times. The rearrangement joins TRBV6-5 to TRBJ1-1; 10 nucleotides align to TRBD1. Germline V gene lookup returns CDR1 MNHEY and CDR2 SVGAGI. After removal of 11 bases from V and 2 bases from J, the junction contained 5 bases not matched to a gene. The CDR3 consists of 13 residues. CDR3 loop: CAVRQGANTEAFF. DNA of the CDR3: TGTGCCGTACGACAGGGGGCCAACACTGAAGCTTTCTTT.

This clone was seen once. The chain couples TRBV5-1 to TRBJ1-5; D is undetermined. CDR3 length equals 14 residues. Between the trimmed V and J ends, which lost 0 bases and 2 bases, there was a span of 6 bases. Germline CDR1 reads SGHRS; CDR2 reads YFSETQ. CDR3 sequence reads: CASSLAGGNQPQHF. The CDR3 DNA reads TGCGCCAGCAGCTTGGCTGGTGGCAATCAGCCCCAGCATTTT.

V usage is TRBV7-8 and J usage is TRBJ2-1; D is unclear. The germline CDR1 and CDR2 sequences are SGHVS and FQNEAQ. The CDR3 covers 14 residues. V was trimmed by 1 base and J by 2 bases, leaving 6 bases between them. CDR3 DNA: TGTGCCAGCAGCTTAGTAAGAGCCTACAATGAGCAGTTCTTC. It yields the protein CASSLVRAYNEQFF.

This chain uses TRBV5-1 with TRBJ1-1; D is ambiguous. Germline V gives CDR1 SGHRS, CDR2 YFSETQ. V lost 1 base to trimming and J lost 12 bases, with 16 bases between them. The CDR3 length is 13 residues. CDR3 residues: CASSLSRETMTFF. The CDR3 coding sequence is TGCGCCAGCAGCTTGAGTAGGGAAACGATGACTTTCTTT.

J is TRBJ1-6 and V is TRBV19, with no clear D. Germline-derived CDR1 and CDR2 are LNHDA and SQIVND (reference sequence). The CDR3 contains 16 residues. Trimming shortened V by 7 bases and J by 2 bases, and 15 bases separated the two germline ends. CDR3 sequence (DNA): TGTGCCAGTACCACAACGGGAAACCCCTATAATTCACCCCTCCACTTT. The encoded protein is CASTTTGNPYNSPLHF.

The genes are TRBV10-3 and TRBJ1-2; 7 nucleotides line up with TRBD1. With V trimmed by 4 bases and J by 4 bases, 15 bases remained unmatched. Looked up from germline, CDR1 is ENHRY and CDR2 is SYGVKD. The CDR3 contains 17 residues. In nucleotides, the CDR3 is TGTGCCATCAGTGTCAACCCGGGGGGACAGTCGAGCTATGGCTACACCTTC. Encoded protein: CAISVNPGGQSSYGYTF.

The J gene is TRBJ2-1, the V gene TRBV23-1; 8 nucleotides match TRBD2. TRBV23-1 counts as an open reading frame of uncertain function. The V gene end was trimmed by 7 bases and the J gene end by 3 bases; junction bases not matched to a gene: 11. CDR3 length: 16 residues. The CDR3 sequence is CASNPWTSRSYNEQFF. CDR3 DNA sequence: TGCGCCAGCAATCCCTGGACTAGCAGGAGCTACAATGAGCAGTTCTTC.

The chain carries TRBV27 and TRBJ2-3; D is unresolved. This CDR3 is built from 13 residues. CDR1 is MNHEY and CDR2 is SMNVEV in the germline V gene (reference sequence). The V end was cut by 6 bases, the J end by 4 bases, with 11 bases between. The CDR3 spells CASSLRPPDTQYF. In DNA, the CDR3 is TGTGCCAGCAGCTTAAGACCCCCAGATACGCAGTATTTT.

This rearrangement joins TRBV7-3 to TRBJ1-2; D not certain. There are 17 residues in the CDR3. V lost 5 bases and J 1 base, leaving 20 bases between the germline ends. Germline lookup yields CDR1 SGHTA and CDR2 FQGTGA. CDR3 DNA: TGTGCCAGCAGCCTCCCGCTCATACAGAACCGTAACTATGGCTACACCTTC. Translating gives CASSLPLIQNRNYGYTF. Combining the CDR3 with reference TRBV7-3 and TRBJ1-2 gives the whole variable domain GAGVSQTPSNKVTEKGKYVELRCDPISGHTALYWYRQSLGQGPEFLIYFQGTGAADDSGLPNDRFFAVRPEGSVSTLKIQRTERGDSAVYLCASSLPLIQNRNYGYTFGSGTRLTVV.

The chain recombines TRBV2 with TRBJ2-1; D might be TRBD1 (5 bases). Germline V gene data show CDR1 as SNHLY and CDR2 as FYNNEI. The ends were cut back, 4 bases at V and 7 bases at J, with 11 bases in the middle. The CDR3 totals 13 residues. As DNA, the CDR3 is TGTGCCAGCAGTGCGGGCCACAGGAATGAGCAGTTCTTC. This codes for CASSAGHRNEQFF.

The chain has TRBV3-1 (or the pseudogene TRBV3-2) and TRBJ1-2; D gene ambiguous. The CDR3 runs to 14 residues. V was pared by 0 bases and J by 7 bases, with 12 bases between. CDR1 LGHDT and CDR2 YNNKEL come from the germline V gene (reference sequence). This chain's CDR3 is CASSQETVLSGYTF. The CDR3 nucleotides read TGTGCCAGCAGCCAAGAAACAGTCCTTAGTGGCTACACCTTC.

The CDR3 loop reads CASSSWGLNTGELFF. CDR3 sequence (DNA): TGTGCCAGCAGCTCTTGGGGTCTCAACACCGGGGAGCTGTTTTTT. The J gene is TRBJ2-2, the V gene TRBV27, with D unclear. V shed 6 bases and J shed 2 bases, with 13 bases lying between them. Per germline, CDR1 MNHEY and CDR2 SMNVEV (reference sequence). The CDR3 consists of 15 residues.

This chain links TRBV10-1 with TRBJ1-3, with D unresolved. The CDR3 totals 20 residues. The germline V gene has CDR1 WNHNN and CDR2 SYGVQD (reference sequence). V lost 3 bases and J lost 2, with 26 bases in between. The CDR3 nucleotides are TGCGCCAGCAGTGAAGGAAAATATCGTGGATCCACTACCGCTGGAAACACCATATATTTT. Protein sequence: CASSEGKYRGSTTAGNTIYF.

This clone was seen a handful of times. The chain combines TRBV9 with TRBJ2-3; no clear D gene. CDR1 and CDR2 from the germline V gene are SGDLS and YYNGEE. CDR3 length equals 14 residues. V lost 0 bases, J lost 1 base, and 6 bases lay in between. CDR3 bases: TGTGCCAGCAGCGTAGCCCCTGGCACAGATACGCAGTATTTT. Translation gives CASSVAPGTDTQYF. The entire variable domain, with the rest obtained from reference TRBV9 and TRBJ2-3, is as follows: DSGVTQTPKHLITATGQRVTLRCSPRSGDLSVYWYQQSLDQGLQFLIQYYNGEERAKGNILERFSAQQFPDLHSELNLSSLELGDSALYFCASSVAPGTDTQYFGPGTRLTVL.

This chain uses TRBV6-5 with TRBJ2-6, with unresolved D. This CDR3 is built from 15 residues. Germline CDR1 is MNHEY and CDR2 is SVGAGI. The V and J ends lost 10 bases and 0 bases respectively, with 13 bases between them. CDR3 DNA: TGTGCCACCCTAGGCCCGTACTCTGGGGCCAACGTCCTGACTTTC. This sequence encodes CATLGPYSGANVLTF.

This clone was detected once. The chain combines TRBV30 with TRBJ1-6; no definite D call. CDR3 length: 12 residues. Deletions cut 1 base from V and 6 bases from J, with 4 bases between. The V gene's germline CDR1 is GTSNPN and CDR2 SVGIG (reference sequence). The DNA of the CDR3 is TGTGCCTGGAGTGGCCCTAATTCACCCCTCCACTTT. Protein: CAWSGPNSPLHF.